These 12 T cell receptor beta chains came from one sample sequenced in a study of shared clonotypes between healthy human individuals. Here immunoSEQ multiplex PCR was the method, and the copy in TCRdb shows in-frame clones only, minus some. This table holds over a million clones, about 98.5% found once. The material sequenced was naive CD4+ T cells sorted from blood. Subset described: CD45RA+ positively selected. The receptors shown here come from a man aged 25 to 40 in good health.

The gene calls are TRBV5-1 and TRBJ2-3; 12 nucleotides match TRBD2. This CDR3 is built from 18 residues. CDR1 is SGHRS, CDR2 YFSETQ, per germline. The V gene end was trimmed by 4 bases and the J gene end by 0 bases; junction bases not matched to a gene: 9. For the CDR3, the DNA is TGCGCCAGCAGCGGAGGACTAGCGGGAAGAACTAGCACAGATACGCAGTATTTT. This translates into CASSGGLAGRTSTDTQYF. The full variable domain, rest sourced from reference TRBV5-1 and TRBJ2-3, is KAGVTQTPRYLIKTRGQQVTLSCSPISGHRSVSWYQQTPGQGLQFLFEYFSETQRNKGNFPGRFSGRQFSNSRSEMNVSTLELGDSALYLCASSGGLAGRTSTDTQYFGPGTRLTVL.

This sequence joins TRBV29-1 and TRBJ2-7; D possibly corresponds to TRBD1 (5 bases). Germline CDR1 and CDR2: SQVTM and ANQGSEA. The length of the CDR3 is 12 residues. With 5 bases removed from V and 3 bases from J, the gap between germline ends came to 11 bases. CDR3 in DNA: TGCAGCGTTAAGGACACAAACTACGAGCAGTACTTC. Translating gives CSVKDTNYEQYF.

In regard to this clone: In the same sample, other DNA sequences code for this CDR3. V and J are TRBV19 and TRBJ1-5; D gene ambiguous. CDR3 length: 13 residues. CDR1 is LNHDA, CDR2 SQIVND, per germline (reference sequence). The germline V and J ends were trimmed by 0 bases and 6 bases, with 6 bases remaining between them. CDR3: CASSIDRSQPQHF. The DNA of the CDR3 is TGTGCCAGTAGTATAGATCGAAGTCAGCCCCAGCATTTT.

To note about this clone: The sample holds other DNA sequences that translate to the same CDR3. The chain is built from TRBV10-3 and TRBJ2-1, with D uncertain. The CDR3 consists of 12 residues. The germline V and J ends were trimmed by 0 bases and 9 bases, with 6 bases remaining between them. CDR1 is ENHRY, CDR2 SYGVKD, per germline. The CDR3 loop reads CAISESIGEQFF. CDR3 in DNA: TGTGCCATCAGTGAGTCGATTGGTGAGCAGTTCTTC.

The CDR3 DNA follows: TGCGCCAGTGGACACACGGAGGCCTACGAGCAGTACTTC. Its protein product is CASGHTEAYEQYF. V is TRBV5-1 and J is TRBJ2-7; D is perhaps TRBD1 or TRBD2 (5 bases each). The CDR3 covers 13 residues. The V gene lost 8 bases and the J gene lost 2 bases, with 14 bases spanning the gap. The germline V gene has CDR1 SGHRS and CDR2 YFSETQ.

The V and J genes are TRBV6-5 and TRBJ2-7; 9 nucleotides line up with TRBD1. Germline trimming cut 1 base from V and 5 bases from J; bases unmatched to any gene: 6. The length of the CDR3 is 15 residues. Germline assignment: CDR1 MNHEY and CDR2 SVGAGI. CDR3 in amino acids: CASSYLGTGPHEQYF. CDR3 bases: TGTGCCAGCAGTTACTTGGGGACAGGGCCCCACGAGCAGTACTTC.

The chain recombines TRBV5-6 with TRBJ2-1, with no clear D. The length of the CDR3 is 11 residues. Germline V gene lookup returns CDR1 SGHDT and CDR2 YYEEEE. Deletions cut 4 bases from V and 8 bases from J, with 7 bases between. The CDR3 nucleotides are TGTGCCAGCAGCCGTTTCTATGAGCAGTTCTTC. As protein: CASSRFYEQFF. Together with reference TRBV5-6 and TRBJ2-1, the CDR3 gives the full variable domain: DAGVTQSPTHLIKTRGQQVTLRCSPKSGHDTVSWYQQALGQGPQFIFQYYEEEERQRGNFPDRFSGHQFPNYSSELNVNALLLGDSALYLCASSRFYEQFFGPGTRLTVL.

This sequence joins TRBV11-1 and TRBJ2-7; D possibly corresponds to TRBD2 (5 bases). CDR1 is SGHAT and CDR2 is FQDESV in the germline V gene (reference sequence). Trimming stripped 5 bases from V and 1 base from J, with 12 bases between. CDR3 size: 14 residues. CDR3 amino acids: CASSLEGVSYEQYF. The CDR3 nucleotides are TGTGCCAGCAGCCTCGAGGGAGTTTCCTACGAGCAGTACTTC.

The chain combines TRBV9 with TRBJ2-3, with D possibly matching TRBD1 (6 bases). Germline loops: CDR1 SGDLS, CDR2 YYNGEE. Trimming took off 0 bases at V and 1 base at J, with 12 bases between the two ends. The CDR3 has 16 residues. Here the CDR3 DNA reads TGTGCCAGCAGCGTAGCTGGGCCAGGGGGCACAGATACGCAGTATTTT. The encoded protein is CASSVAGPGGTDTQYF.

This chain joins TRBV5-6 and TRBJ2-7, with unresolved D. The CDR3 contains 13 residues. With 3 bases removed from V and 2 bases from J, the gap between germline ends came to 9 bases. Germline V CDR1 and CDR2: SGHDT, YYEEEE. The CDR3 bases are TGTGCCAGCAGCTACAGCGCAACCTACGAGCAGTACTTC. It yields the protein CASSYSATYEQYF.

This rearrangement joins TRBV18 to TRBJ1-3; D ambiguous. Germline V CDR1 and CDR2: KGHSH, LQKENI. The V and J ends lost 1 base and 0 bases respectively, with 10 bases between them. This CDR3 spans 16 amino acids. The CDR3 DNA follows: TGTGCCAGCTCACCACTTGGGTCTGACTCTGGAAACACCATATATTTT. It yields the protein CASSPLGSDSGNTIYF.

This clone came up once. The chain uses TRBV28 and TRBJ2-3; 8 nucleotides match TRBD2. Germline V CDR1 and CDR2: MDHEN, SYDVKM. After removal of 5 bases from V and 0 bases from J, the junction contained 4 bases not matched to a gene. The CDR3 covers 15 residues. The CDR3 region is CASSKIAGSTDTQYF. The CDR3 DNA is TGTGCCAGCAGTAAAATAGCGGGAAGCACAGATACGCAGTATTTT. The variable domain in full, completed from reference TRBV28 and TRBJ2-3, reads DVKVTQSSRYLVKRTGEKVFLECVQDMDHENMFWYRQDPGLGLRLIYFSYDVKMKEKGDIPEGYSVSREKKERFSLILESASTNQTSMYLCASSKIAGSTDTQYFGPGTRLTVL.